The T cell receptor (beta chain) described here comes from a study of memory CD8 T cells in hepatitis C reinfection. Study background: A couple of donors resolved primary infection, then developed chronic reinfection. Between 12 and 24 weeks after reinfection detection, late samples were drawn.

Study results and caveats: Five donors were too few for definitive public clonotype conclusions.

Concerning this clone: Antigen specificity is unknown.

TCRdb's table, derived via immunoSEQ multiplex PCR, lists solely in-frame clones and lacks some. The profile shows approximately 46,000 clones, 80% to 90% of them singletons. This CDR3 spans 17 amino acids. Trimming removed 0 bases from V and 4 bases from J; junction bases left unmatched: 9. The germline gives CDR1 MGHRA, CDR2 YSYEKL. Time point indicated: late/post reinfection, 12 to 24 weeks after detection. Sorted cells were sequenced directly ex vivo without any in vitro expansion. At all three reinfection time points, viable CD3+ CD8+ CD45RO- cells from a couple of donors served as controls. The V gene is TRBV4-1, the J gene TRBJ2-1, with 7 positions matching TRBD2. The TCR originated in a man aged 18-30 years with hepatitis C virus infection. The sequencing sample was made of naive CD8+ T cells sorted from blood. CDR3 in DNA: TGCGCCAGCAGCCAAGAGGCTGGCGGGAGTGGGTACAATGAGCAGTTCTTC. This sequence encodes CASSQEAGGSGYNEQFF.